Shown below are 30 T cell receptor beta chains from a single sample sequenced in a study of cytomegalovirus exposure and HLA in healthy donors. Vbeta (60) and Jbeta (13) primers were used in the PCR. Here immunoSEQ multiplex PCR was the method, and the copy in TCRdb shows in-frame clones only, minus some. The sample has about 130,000 clones, around 70% seen once. The source material was PBMCs. The receptors stem from a man aged 25-45 years in good health and CMV-seropositive.

The V and J genes are TRBV27 and TRBJ1-1; 8 positions match TRBD1. From germline, CDR1 is MNHEY and CDR2 SMNVEV (reference sequence). There are 14 residues in the CDR3. J lost 1 base, V lost 8 bases, and 6 bases had no gene match. The CDR3 coding sequence is TGTGCCAGCGGCGGGACAGGCGGGAACACTGAAGCTTTCTTT. It is translated as CASGGTGGNTEAFF.

The V gene is TRBV5-4, the J gene TRBJ2-7; TRBD1 agrees at 7 bases. Germline lookup yields CDR1 SGHNT and CDR2 YYREEE (reference sequence). The CDR3 loop spans 14 amino acids. V lost 4 bases and J lost 5; bases outside the gene matches: 9. In nucleotides, the CDR3 is TGTGCCAGCAGCCGGGGACAGTCCCTGGACGAGCAGTACTTC. This encodes CASSRGQSLDEQYF.

This chain uses TRBV7-8 with TRBJ2-7, with 10 bases aligning to TRBD1. Germline V gene data show CDR1 as SGHVS and CDR2 as FQNEAQ. This CDR3 comprises 18 residues. Germline trimming cut 0 bases from V and 5 bases from J; bases unmatched to any gene: 13. The DNA of the CDR3 is TGTGCCAGCAGCTTAGCGCTGTATTTGGGACAGGGGAACCACGAGCAGTACTTC. Translating gives CASSLALYLGQGNHEQYF.

The V and J genes are TRBV5-1 and TRBJ1-1; 9 positions match TRBD1. This CDR3 region has 16 residues. The trim removed 4 bases at V and 0 bases at J, leaving 7 bases unmatched. In germline, CDR1 is SGHRS, CDR2 YFSETQ. The CDR3 sequence: CASSRLRQGVNTEAFF. The CDR3 DNA is TGCGCCAGCAGCCGCCTAAGACAGGGGGTGAACACTGAAGCTTTCTTT. The full variable domain, with the rest looked up from reference TRBV5-1 and TRBJ1-1, is KAGVTQTPRYLIKTRGQQVTLSCSPISGHRSVSWYQQTPGQGLQFLFEYFSETQRNKGNFPGRFSGRQFSNSRSEMNVSTLELGDSALYLCASSRLRQGVNTEAFFGQGTRLTVV.

The J gene is TRBJ1-2, the V gene TRBV20-1; D possibly corresponds to TRBD1 (6 bases). The germline V gene encodes CDR1 DFQATT and CDR2 SNEGSKA (reference sequence). With 5 bases removed from V and 3 bases from J, the gap between germline ends came to 7 bases. This CDR3 contains 11 residues. The CDR3 nucleotides are TGCAGTGCTGACAGGTACTATGGCTACACCTTC. It specifies CSADRYYGYTF.

The rearrangement joins TRBV4-2 to TRBJ1-2; D is unclear. Germline CDR1 is LGHNA and CDR2 is YNFKEQ. V lost 0 bases, J lost 8 bases, and 13 bases lay in between. The CDR3 extends over 14 amino acids. CDR3 DNA sequence: TGTGCCAGCAGCCAAGATCTTCGGATCGGGGGCTACACCTTC. Translated: CASSQDLRIGGYTF.

This chain uses TRBV5-6 with TRBJ2-3; a weak D match, TRBD2 (5 bases). Trimming pared 7 bases from V and 0 bases from J, leaving 9 bases between. This CDR3 is 13 amino acids long. CDR1 is SGHDT, CDR2 YYEEEE, per germline. The CDR3 nucleotides read TGTGCCAGCGCCCCGGGGAGCACAGATACGCAGTATTTT. Its translation: CASAPGSTDTQYF. The full variable domain, its missing parts supplied by reference TRBV5-6 and TRBJ2-3, is DAGVTQSPTHLIKTRGQQVTLRCSPKSGHDTVSWYQQALGQGPQFIFQYYEEEERQRGNFPDRFSGHQFPNYSSELNVNALLLGDSALYLCASAPGSTDTQYFGPGTRLTVL.

The chain joins TRBV9 to TRBJ2-7, with D unclear. Germline V gene sequence: CDR1 SGDLS, CDR2 YYNGEE. This CDR3 comprises 14 residues. Trimming stripped 3 bases from V and 2 bases from J, with 12 bases between. CDR3 region: CASSASTGTYEQYF. In nucleotides, the CDR3 is TGTGCCAGCAGCGCCTCGACTGGAACCTACGAGCAGTACTTC.

This chain joins TRBV2 and TRBJ1-2, with D maybe TRBD1 (6 bases). With 6 bases removed from V and 7 bases from J, the gap between germline ends came to 15 bases. CDR1 and CDR2 from the germline V gene are SNHLY and FYNNEI. The CDR3 consists of 13 residues. This CDR3 is CASSPRGAAGYTF. CDR3 bases: TGTGCCAGCAGCCCGCGGGGGGCAGCTGGCTACACCTTC. Full variable domain (remainder filled in from reference TRBV2 and TRBJ1-2): EPEVTQTPSHQVTQMGQEVILRCVPISNHLYFYWYRQILGQKVEFLVSFYNNEISEKSEIFDDQFSVERPDGSNFTLKIRSTKLEDSAMYFCASSPRGAAGYTFGSGTRLTVV.

V is TRBV7-2 and J is TRBJ2-1; 8 nucleotides line up with TRBD1. The germline V gene encodes CDR1 SGHTA and CDR2 FQGNSA. The J segment lost 2 bases and the V segment lost 3 bases, leaving 0 bases of the junction unmatched. The CDR3 runs 14 residues. This CDR3 reads CASSLDRAYNEQFF. For the CDR3, the DNA is TGTGCCAGCAGCTTGGACAGGGCCTACAATGAGCAGTTCTTC.

This sequence joins TRBV11-3 and TRBJ2-1; the D gene is possibly TRBD2 (6 bases). Between the trimmed V and J ends, which lost 5 bases and 0 bases, there was a span of 11 bases. The CDR3 has 15 residues. Per germline, CDR1 SGHNT and CDR2 YENEEA. The CDR3 coding sequence is TGTGCCAGCAGCCCCAGCGGGTACTCCTACAATGAGCAGTTCTTC. It yields the protein CASSPSGYSYNEQFF.

This chain connects TRBV10-3 to TRBJ2-1; D uncertain. This CDR3 has 11 residues. The V end lost 6 bases, the J end lost 5 bases, and 5 bases lay between the germline ends. The germline V gene has CDR1 ENHRY and CDR2 SYGVKD. The CDR3 spells CAISVNNEQFF. In DNA form, the CDR3 reads TGTGCCATCAGCGTTAACAATGAGCAGTTCTTC.

The CDR3, as DNA: TGTGCCAGCAGTTCGACAGGGGACTACGAGCAGTACTTC. Translated: CASSSTGDYEQYF. The V gene is TRBV6-1, the J gene TRBJ2-7, with 8 nucleotides matching TRBD1. Germline V gene data show CDR1 as MNHNS and CDR2 as SASEGT. The CDR3 is made up of 13 amino acids. V lost 5 bases to trimming and J lost 3 bases; unmatched junction nucleotides: 3.

This sequence joins TRBV7-8 and TRBJ2-7; D perhaps matches TRBD2 (5 bases). CDR1 and CDR2 from the germline V gene are SGHVS and FQNEAQ. Trimming left V 0 bases short and J 2 bases short, with 11 bases between. This CDR3 is built from 15 residues. The CDR3 DNA reads as TGTGCCAGCAGCTTAGCGTTGAGGAGGCCCTACGAGCAGTACTTC. This encodes CASSLALRRPYEQYF. Full variable domain (rest looked up from reference TRBV7-8 and TRBJ2-7): GAGVSQSPRYKVAKRGQDVALRCDPISGHVSLFWYQQALGQGPEFLTYFQNEAQLDKSGLPSDRFFAERPEGSVSTLKIQRTQQEDSAVYLCASSLALRRPYEQYFGPGTRLTVT.

This rearrangement joins TRBV5-4 to TRBJ2-1; TRBD2 aligns across 9 bases. The CDR3 length is 16 residues. From germline, CDR1 is SGHNT and CDR2 YYREEE (reference sequence). Trimming cost V 0 bases and J 8 bases; bases outside gene matches: 9. The CDR3 protein is CASSLGLAEIFDEQFF. The CDR3 nucleotides read TGTGCCAGCAGCTTGGGACTAGCGGAAATTTTCGATGAGCAGTTCTTC.

This clone came up once. This chain connects TRBV4-1 to TRBJ1-2; the D is unclear. V dropped 4 bases and J dropped 3 bases, with 15 bases sitting between them. There are 15 residues in the CDR3. From germline, CDR1 is MGHRA and CDR2 YSYEKL. The CDR3 bases are TGCGCCAGCAGCCTAGTCCCGTACAGCTACTATGGCTACACCTTC. Translated: CASSLVPYSYYGYTF.

The CDR3: CASSMRDRVYEQYF. Here the CDR3 DNA reads TGTGCCAGCAGCATGCGGGACAGGGTTTACGAGCAGTACTTC. J is TRBJ2-7 and V is TRBV7-2, with 9 bases that match TRBD1. Per the germline V gene, CDR1 is SGHTA and CDR2 is FQGNSA. The trim removed 5 bases at V and 4 bases at J, leaving 6 bases unmatched. There are 14 residues in the CDR3.

The rearrangement uses TRBV5-1 and TRBJ2-5; a possible D gene is TRBD1 (6 bases). The V gene's germline CDR1 is SGHRS and CDR2 YFSETQ. The CDR3 sequence is 13 residues long. Trimming shortened V by 2 bases and J by 9 bases, and 14 bases separated the two germline ends. The chain's CDR3 is CASSLQGTGSQYF. DNA of the CDR3: TGCGCCAGCAGCTTACAGGGTACGGGGTCCCAGTACTTC.

The genes are TRBV5-1 and TRBJ2-7, with D perhaps matching TRBD1 (5 bases). Trimming removed 4 bases from V and 1 base from J, with 15 bases in between. The germline gives CDR1 SGHRS, CDR2 YFSETQ. CDR3 length: 15 amino acids. The CDR3 loop is CASSASGLRSYEQYF. The CDR3, as DNA: TGCGCCAGCAGCGCCTCAGGGCTTCGGTCCTACGAGCAGTACTTC. The variable domain in full, completed from reference TRBV5-1 and TRBJ2-7, reads KAGVTQTPRYLIKTRGQQVTLSCSPISGHRSVSWYQQTPGQGLQFLFEYFSETQRNKGNFPGRFSGRQFSNSRSEMNVSTLELGDSALYLCASSASGLRSYEQYFGPGTRLTVT.

The genes are TRBV11-3 and TRBJ2-2; 11 positions agree with TRBD1. The germline CDR1 and CDR2 sequences are SGHNT and YENEEA. CDR3 length equals 17 residues. The V and J ends lost 5 bases and 8 bases, in that order; junction bases with no gene match: 13. This CDR3 reads CASSLSFGQGASGELFF. As DNA, the CDR3 is TGTGCCAGCAGCCTATCGTTTGGACAGGGGGCCTCTGGGGAGCTGTTTTTT.

The CDR3 here is CASSTSGGWSNQPQHF. The CDR3 coding sequence is TGTGCCAGCAGTACGTCAGGGGGCTGGAGCAATCAGCCCCAGCATTTT. The genes are TRBV6-7 and TRBJ1-5; 8 nucleotides match TRBD1. TRBV6-7 is placed among ORFs of uncertain function. With V trimmed by 5 bases and J by 1 base, 7 bases remained unmatched. The CDR3 sequence is 16 residues long.

CDR3 in amino acids: CASSPPTGTYEQYF. The CDR3 DNA follows: TGTGCCAGCTCACCACCGACAGGTACCTACGAGCAGTACTTC. The rearrangement uses TRBV18 and TRBJ2-7; the D gene is possibly TRBD1 (6 bases). Germline lookup yields CDR1 KGHSH and CDR2 LQKENI. The CDR3 consists of 14 residues. Trimming took 0 bases from V and 2 from J, leaving 8 bases between them.

The chain recombines TRBV27 with TRBJ1-5, with D maybe TRBD1 (5 bases). This CDR3 is 14 amino acids long. The germline gives CDR1 MNHEY, CDR2 SMNVEV (reference sequence). V lost 1 base and J 4 bases, leaving 8 bases between the germline ends. The CDR3 DNA is TGTGCCAGCAGTTTATTTGGGGGGAATCAGCCCCAGCATTTT. The encoded protein is CASSLFGGNQPQHF.

The chain recombines TRBV5-4 with TRBJ2-5; 7 bases map to TRBD1. The CDR3 totals 14 residues. Per the germline V gene, CDR1 is SGHNT and CDR2 is YYREEE (reference sequence). V was clipped by 4 bases and J by 5 bases; unmatched bases: 8. CDR3 loop: CASSLQTGLETQYF. The CDR3 region has the DNA TGTGCCAGCAGCCTGCAGACAGGGCTGGAGACCCAGTACTTC.

This chain joins TRBV5-4 and TRBJ2-5; TRBD2 is a possible D gene (5 bases). This CDR3 has 15 residues. V was pared by 4 bases and J by 5 bases, with 18 bases between. Germline V gene sequence: CDR1 SGHNT, CDR2 YYREEE (reference sequence). This chain's CDR3 is CASSQKHRGRETQYF. Here the CDR3 DNA reads TGTGCCAGCAGCCAAAAGCATCGGGGAAGGGAGACCCAGTACTTC.

The chain is built from TRBV2 and TRBJ1-1; possibly TRBD1 for D (6 bases). Trimming left V 3 bases short and J 3 bases short, with 11 bases between. The CDR3 totals 14 residues. Germline assignment: CDR1 SNHLY and CDR2 FYNNEI. The CDR3: CASSDTGRDTEAFF. The CDR3 DNA sequence: TGTGCCAGCAGTGATACAGGGAGAGACACTGAAGCTTTCTTT.

The chain links TRBV6-4 to TRBJ2-6; a possible D gene is TRBD1 (5 bases). This CDR3 contains 16 residues. V was shortened by 3 bases and J by 2 bases, with 11 bases between the two germline ends. Germline loops: CDR1 MRHNA, CDR2 SNTAGT. The CDR3 DNA follows: TGTGCCAGCAGTGAGTTGCCAGGGACTGGGGCCAACGTCCTGACTTTC. It specifies CASSELPGTGANVLTF.

The DNA of the CDR3 is TGTGCCATTTTGGGGGGGGAGAAAAACTATGGCTACACCTTC. Residues: CAILGGEKNYGYTF. The chain has TRBV6-6 and TRBJ1-2, with TRBD1 as a possible D gene (5 bases). V was clipped by 10 bases and J by 2 bases, with 17 bases between them. The CDR3 covers 14 residues. CDR1 MNHNY and CDR2 SVGAGI come from the germline V gene (reference sequence).

This clone was seen only a few times. The chain has TRBV28 and TRBJ2-5, with 7 bases identical to TRBD1. Trimming cost V 3 bases and J 4 bases; bases outside gene matches: 5. This CDR3 region has 14 residues. Per germline, CDR1 MDHEN and CDR2 SYDVKM. As DNA, the CDR3 is TGTGCCAGCAGTTTGCCCCACAGGGGAGAGACCCAGTACTTC. Residues: CASSLPHRGETQYF.

The J gene is TRBJ2-2, the V gene TRBV5-1; possibly TRBD1 for D (6 bases). CDR3 size: 15 residues. The V end was cut by 4 bases, the J end by 6 bases, with 16 bases between. Germline values: CDR1 SGHRS, CDR2 YFSETQ. This chain's CDR3 is CASSLLTGEPGELFF. The CDR3 DNA follows: TGCGCCAGCAGCCTCCTGACAGGAGAGCCCGGGGAGCTGTTTTTT.